The T cell receptor beta chain described here comes from a study of response to subunit inactivated influenza vaccine. Study-level results: New T cells are recruited in small numbers by each seasonal influenza vaccination, according to the authors' suggestion.

TCRdb processed the RT-PCR reads anew with MiXCR; each CDR3 protein has one entry. The sample yields 550,000 to 800,000 distinct CDR3 sequences, about 14% seen once. On this clonotype itself: Its antigen is unknown.

The material was PBMCs from blood, obtained 14 days before vaccination. This receptor was taken from a man aged 45-60 years who received an inactivated influenza vaccine.

The CDR3 spells CASSVSPRLAGGEETQYF. CDR3 nucleotides: TGTGCCAGCAGCGTTTCCCCACGACTAGCGGGGGGGGAAGAGACCCAGTACTTC. J is TRBJ2-5 and V is TRBV9; 14 bases map to TRBD2. The germline gives CDR1 SGDLS, CDR2 YYNGEE. This CDR3 has 18 residues. J was trimmed by 3 bases and V by 2 bases; bases with no gene match: 9.